What follows is one TCR beta chain and its context. Specimens held roughly 0.9-10 million cryopreserved PBMC prior to DNA extraction. Samples were assayed with immunoSEQ v3.0 at survey level. The sequencing target was 40,000-50,000 T-cell genomes per sample. TCRdb keeps only in-frame clones here, not all; method: immunoSEQ multiplex PCR. The sample lists some 30,000 clones; 97% were seen once. This entry belongs to a study of long-term antiretroviral therapy in people with HIV. Study at large: Of all samples, the earliest predate the 2015 immediate-ART recommendation by about a decade.

V lost 4 bases and J lost 3, with 9 bases in between. CDR3 size: 14 residues. Germline V CDR1 and CDR2: SGHTA, FQGNSA. The specimen comprised unsorted PBMCs, sampled 7.6 years after starting antiretroviral therapy. The chain recombines TRBV7-2 with TRBJ1-4; the D is unclear. The sequence was obtained from a man aged 25 to 40 with HIV. The CDR3 is CASSSGISNEKLFF. CDR3 coding DNA: TGTGCCAGCAGCTCGGGGATTTCTAATGAAAAACTGTTTTTT. Together with reference TRBV7-2 and TRBJ1-4, the CDR3 gives the full variable domain: GAGVSQSPSNKVTEKGKDVELRCDPISGHTALYWYRQSLGQGLEFLIYFQGNSAPDKSGLPSDRFSAERTGGSVSTLTIQRTQQEDSAVYLCASSSGISNEKLFFGSGTQLSVL.